The sequence of this T cell receptor beta chain was determined in a study of blood T cell repertoires in COVID-19. For the study at large: COVID-19 samples collected from the United States, Italy and Spain covered acute and convalescent phases. T cells, B-cell-depleted T cells, or PBMCs provided the cDNA or gDNA that served as material.

Trimming took 1 base from V and 3 from J, leaving 13 bases between them. The CDR3 is 16 residues long. CDR1 SGHVS and CDR2 FQNEAQ come from the germline V gene. Original analysis: Reference gene primer amplification gave nucleated cell count estimates. Repertoires were generated with immunoSEQ multiplex PCR, while TCRdb's copy carries only in-frame clones and drops some. V and J calls plus clone size are reproduced from that table; the DNA served to infer D and trimming. The data show 100,000 or so clones, 75% to 85% seen once. The clonotype originates from a human donor in a cohort sampled during active COVID-19. J is TRBJ1-5 and V is TRBV7-8, with D perhaps matching TRBD1 (6 bases). Sequenced material: peripheral blood. The CDR3 is CASSLGTALNNQPQHF. In nucleotides, the CDR3 is TGTGCCAGCAGCTTAGGGACAGCACTTAACAATCAGCCCCAGCATTTT.